These 5 T cell receptor beta chains were sequenced from one sample in a study of chemoradiotherapy in HPV16-positive cancers. Produced via immunoSEQ multiplex PCR; TCRdb's table is partial and in-frame only. The data show 8,200 or so clones, nearly 90% seen once. This sample comprised tumor tissue, obtained from a patient who underwent chemoradiotherapy. Receptors originate from a human donor with HPV-associated anogenital cancer.

This chain connects TRBV6-5 to TRBJ2-7; D may be TRBD1 (6 bases). This CDR3 comprises 12 residues. CDR1 is MNHEY, CDR2 SVGAGI, per germline. The V end lost 5 bases, the J end lost 12 bases, and 17 bases lay between the germline ends. The CDR3, as DNA: TGTGCCAGCAGTGGTCCGAACAGGGCTCTGTACGTC. Its translation: CASSGPNRALYV.

The table lists this clone with a count of one. This rearrangement joins TRBV5-1 to TRBJ2-5, with D tentatively TRBD1 (5 bases). Between the trimmed V and J ends, which lost 2 bases and 5 bases, there was a span of 13 bases. Germline V lookup: CDR1 SGHRS, CDR2 YFSETQ. The CDR3 runs to 14 residues. In DNA form, the CDR3 reads TGCGCCAGCAGCTTCTCTACCAGGGTGGAGACCCAGTACTTC. It encodes CASSFSTRVETQYF.

The V and J genes are TRBV5-6 and TRBJ2-2; perhaps D is TRBD1 or TRBD2 (5 bases each). The V gene's germline CDR1 is SGHDT and CDR2 YYEEEE. Between the trimmed V and J ends, which lost 0 bases and 1 base, there was a span of 10 bases. The CDR3 runs to 16 residues. The CDR3 region has the DNA TGTGCCAGCAGCTTGGGCCCGGGGCGGAACACCGGGGAGCTGTTTTTT. It is translated as CASSLGPGRNTGELFF.

DNA of the CDR3: TGTGCCAGCAGCTTAGCTGGGCGAGGGAAGACCCAGTACTTC. It yields the protein CASSLAGRGKTQYF. The chain employs TRBV7-2 and TRBJ2-5, with D perhaps TRBD2 (5 bases). The CDR3 length is 14 residues. The germline gives CDR1 SGHTA, CDR2 FQGNSA. V was trimmed by 0 bases and J by 6 bases, leaving 11 bases between them. The full variable domain, completed using reference TRBV7-2 and TRBJ2-5, is GAGVSQSPSNKVTEKGKDVELRCDPISGHTALYWYRQSLGQGLEFLIYFQGNSAPDKSGLPSDRFSAERTGGSVSTLTIQRTQQEDSAVYLCASSLAGRGKTQYFGPGTRLLVL.

The sample holds a few counts of this clone. This chain joins TRBV6-1 and TRBJ1-3, with no clear D. The V gene lost 1 base and the J gene lost 4 bases, with 8 bases spanning the gap. Germline CDR1 and CDR2: MNHNS and SASEGT. The CDR3 contains 14 residues. CDR3: CASSEVLPGNTIYF. The CDR3, as DNA: TGTGCCAGCAGTGAAGTCCTACCAGGAAACACCATATATTTT.